The 9 T cell receptor beta chains below come from one sample, sequenced in a study of sequential checkpoint blockade in melanoma. TCRdb's table, derived via immunoSEQ multiplex PCR, lists solely in-frame clones and lacks some. The repertoire consists of 20,000 to 25,000 clones, with approximately 68% occurring once and the leading ten covering 19%. Described treatment: randomized to nivolumab then ipilimumab (arm A) or the reverse (arm B). Sequencing used CD8+ T cells sorted from blood (inferred from file names), obtained from a patient given nivolumab and ipilimumab in sequence. The receptors originated from a human donor with melanoma.

This chain connects TRBV4-3 to TRBJ1-5, with D possibly TRBD1 on 6 matching bases. The CDR3 totals 15 residues. V was clipped by 0 bases and J by 7 bases, with 13 bases between them. CDR1 is LGHNA and CDR2 is YSLEER in the germline V gene. As DNA, the CDR3 is TGCGCCAGCAGCCAAGAGAAGGGGGAAGGGCAGCCCCAGCATTTT. It encodes CASSQEKGEGQPQHF.

This clone was found a few times. V usage is TRBV7-9 and J usage is TRBJ1-4; unclear D gene. The CDR3 length is 15 residues. Trimming took off 3 bases at V and 8 bases at J, with 16 bases between the two ends. Germline CDR1 is SEHNR and CDR2 is FQNEAQ (reference sequence). CDR3 region: CASSLTPDIYEKLFF. The CDR3 region has the DNA TGTGCCAGCAGCTTGACCCCCGACATTTACGAAAAACTGTTTTTT.

The V gene is TRBV9, the J gene TRBJ1-4; 10 bases are a match to TRBD1. This CDR3 comprises 15 residues. Germline lookup yields CDR1 SGDLS and CDR2 YYNGEE. The V segment lost 4 bases and the J segment 2 bases; nucleotides outside the gene matches: 2. CDR3 residues: CASSLTGGTNEKLFF. For the CDR3, the DNA is TGTGCCAGCAGCCTGACAGGGGGCACTAATGAAAAACTGTTTTTT.

The J gene is TRBJ2-7, the V gene TRBV7-7, with D unresolved. The germline V gene has CDR1 SSHAT and CDR2 FNYEAQ (reference sequence). Trimming cost V 4 bases and J 5 bases, with 12 bases left between them. The CDR3 totals 13 residues. The CDR3 sequence: CASSSRGVDEQYF. The DNA for the CDR3 is TGTGCCAGCAGCTCCCGCGGCGTGGACGAGCAGTACTTC.

The chain links TRBV4-3 to TRBJ1-2; weak D call: TRBD1 (6 bases). CDR1 and CDR2 from the germline V gene are LGHNA and YSLEER. V dropped 1 base and J dropped 0 bases, with 15 bases sitting between them. This CDR3 comprises 17 residues. The CDR3 coding sequence is TGCGCCAGCAGCCAAGGGGGACAAGACCCAGCTAACTATGGCTACACCTTC. Translating it yields CASSQGGQDPANYGYTF.

The J gene is TRBJ2-7, the V gene TRBV4-1; D possibly corresponds to TRBD2 (6 bases). Trimming cost V 4 bases and J 6 bases, with 13 bases left between them. Germline V gene lookup returns CDR1 MGHRA and CDR2 YSYEKL. CDR3 length equals 13 residues. CDR3 in amino acids: CASSPRRGGEQYF. The CDR3 region has the DNA TGCGCCAGCAGCCCGCGGCGGGGCGGCGAGCAGTACTTC.

This clone showed up just a few times. At one end, the junction sequence differs from germline, possibly due to a read error. The gene calls are TRBV5-4 and TRBJ1-2; D ambiguous. This CDR3 has 16 residues. Germline CDR1 and CDR2: SGHNT and YYREEE (reference sequence). In nucleotides, the CDR3 is TGCGCCAGCAGCCAAGATGGCCGTGCGGTCTCGAATGGCTACACCTTC. This translates into CASSQDGRAVSNGYTF.

This clone was observed a handful of times. The chain employs TRBV4-2 and TRBJ2-7; weak D call: TRBD1 (5 bases). CDR1 LGHNA and CDR2 YNFKEQ come from the germline V gene. The CDR3 covers 14 residues. Trimming took off 3 bases at V and 6 bases at J, with 15 bases between the two ends. The CDR3 loop reads CASSHAGLHLEQYF. The CDR3 region has the DNA TGTGCCAGCAGCCACGCAGGGCTCCACCTCGAGCAGTACTTC.

The V call is TRBV28, the J call TRBJ2-2; 9 positions match TRBD1. After removal of 5 bases from V and 6 bases from J, the junction contained 4 bases not matched to a gene. Germline-derived CDR1 and CDR2 are MDHEN and SYDVKM. This CDR3 has 14 amino acids. The CDR3 protein is CASSPDRGAGELFF. CDR3 DNA sequence: TGTGCCAGCAGTCCGGACAGGGGAGCCGGGGAGCTGTTTTTT.